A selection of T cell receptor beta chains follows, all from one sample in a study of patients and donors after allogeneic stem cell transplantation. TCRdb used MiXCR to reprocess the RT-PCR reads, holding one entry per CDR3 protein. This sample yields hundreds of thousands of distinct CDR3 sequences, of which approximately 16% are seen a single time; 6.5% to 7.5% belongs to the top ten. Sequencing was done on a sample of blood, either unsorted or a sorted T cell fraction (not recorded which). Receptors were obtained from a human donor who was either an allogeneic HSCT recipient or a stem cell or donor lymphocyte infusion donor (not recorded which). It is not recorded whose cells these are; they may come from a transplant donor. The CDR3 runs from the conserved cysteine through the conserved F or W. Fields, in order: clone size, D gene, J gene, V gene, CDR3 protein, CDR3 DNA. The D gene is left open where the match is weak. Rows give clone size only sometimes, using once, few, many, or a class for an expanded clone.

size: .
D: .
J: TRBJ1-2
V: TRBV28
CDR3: CASWGARTYGYTF
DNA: TGTGCCAGCTGGGGGGCTCGGACCTATGGCTACACCTTC

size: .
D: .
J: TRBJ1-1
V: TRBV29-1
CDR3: CSVVTWNTEAFF
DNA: TGCAGCGTTGTTACGTGGAACACTGAAGCTTTCTTT

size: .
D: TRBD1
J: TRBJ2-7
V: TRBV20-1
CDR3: CSDRDRGIYEQYF
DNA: TGCAGTGACCGGGACAGGGGTATCTACGAGCAGTACTTC

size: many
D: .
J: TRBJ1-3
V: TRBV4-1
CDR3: CASSQVTSSGNTIYF
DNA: TGCGCCAGCAGCCAAGTGACGAGCTCTGGAAACACCATATATTTT

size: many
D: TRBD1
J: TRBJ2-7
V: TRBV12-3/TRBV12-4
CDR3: CASSPRDRGLEQYF
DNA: TGTGCCAGCAGTCCGCGGGACAGGGGGCTCGAGCAGTACTTC

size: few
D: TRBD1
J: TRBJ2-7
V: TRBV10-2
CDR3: CASTDLFDRATYEQYF
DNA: TGCGCCAGCACCGATCTGTTCGACAGGGCCACCTACGAGCAGTACTTC

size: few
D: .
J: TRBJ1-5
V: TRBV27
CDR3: CASSSNRVDQPQHF
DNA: TGTGCCAGCAGTTCGAACAGGGTAGATCAGCCCCAGCATTTT

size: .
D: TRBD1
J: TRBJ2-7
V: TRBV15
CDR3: CATSPRTGPYEQYF
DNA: TGTGCCACCAGCCCCCGGACAGGGCCCTACGAGCAGTACTTC

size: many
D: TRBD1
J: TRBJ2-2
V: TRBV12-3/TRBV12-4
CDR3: CASSWTGPGGELFF
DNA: TGTGCCAGCAGTTGGACAGGGCCGGGCGGGGAGCTGTTTTTT

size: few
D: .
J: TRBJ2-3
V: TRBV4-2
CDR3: CASSQAGLASTDTQYF
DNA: TGTGCCAGCAGCCAAGCTGGGTTGGCTAGCACAGATACGCAGTATTTT

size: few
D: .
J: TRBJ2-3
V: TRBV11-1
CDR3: CASSPRRGDTQYF
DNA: TGTGCCAGCAGCCCCCGGAGGGGAGATACGCAGTATTTT

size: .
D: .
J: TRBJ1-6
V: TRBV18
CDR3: CASSPLHMGNSPLHF
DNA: TGTGCCAGCTCACCGCTGCACATGGGGAATTCACCCCTCCACTTT

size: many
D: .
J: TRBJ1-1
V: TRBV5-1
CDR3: CASSFEGGSNSEAFF
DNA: TGCGCCAGCAGCTTCGAAGGGGGTAGTAACTCTGAAGCTTTCTTT

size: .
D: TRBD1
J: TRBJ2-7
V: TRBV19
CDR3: CASRDRDRGTYEQYF
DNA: TGTGCCAGTCGGGACCGGGACAGGGGAACATACGAGCAGTACTTC

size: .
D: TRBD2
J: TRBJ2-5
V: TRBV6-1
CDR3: CASTEDGRETQYF
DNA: TGTGCCAGCACCGAGGACGGGAGGGAGACCCAGTACTTC

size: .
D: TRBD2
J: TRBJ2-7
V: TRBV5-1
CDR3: CASSWRTSGASSYEQYF
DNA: TGCGCCAGCAGCTGGAGGACTAGCGGGGCTAGCTCCTACGAGCAGTACTTC

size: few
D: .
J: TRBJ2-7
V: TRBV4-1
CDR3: CASSQGLGYEQYF
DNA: TGCGCCAGCAGCCAAGGTTTAGGCTACGAGCAGTACTTC

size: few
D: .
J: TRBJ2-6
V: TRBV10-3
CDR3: CAIGGDSSGANVLTF
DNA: TGTGCCATCGGGGGGGACAGCTCTGGGGCCAACGTCCTGACTTTC

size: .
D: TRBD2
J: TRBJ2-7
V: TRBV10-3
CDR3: CAISEISGMPNEQYF
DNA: TGTGCCATCAGTGAAATTAGCGGGATGCCCAACGAGCAGTACTTC

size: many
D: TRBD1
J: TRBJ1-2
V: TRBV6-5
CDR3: CASSYGTVGATF
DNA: TGTGCCAGCAGTTACGGGACAGTTGGGGCCACCTTC

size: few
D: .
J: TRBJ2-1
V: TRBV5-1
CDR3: CASSSSWNEQFF
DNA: TGCGCCAGCAGCTCCTCGTGGAATGAGCAGTTCTTC

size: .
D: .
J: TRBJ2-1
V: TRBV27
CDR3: CASSLYFMGGNEQFF
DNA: TGTGCCAGCAGTTTATATTTTATGGGGGGCAATGAGCAGTTCTTC

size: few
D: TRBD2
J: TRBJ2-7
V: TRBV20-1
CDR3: CSATQSGRVNYEQYF
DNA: TGCAGTGCTACGCAGAGCGGGAGGGTTAACTACGAGCAGTACTTC

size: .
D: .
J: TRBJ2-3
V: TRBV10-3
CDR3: CAIGQADTQYF
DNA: TGTGCCATCGGCCAGGCAGATACGCAGTATTTT

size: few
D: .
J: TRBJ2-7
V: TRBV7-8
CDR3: CASSSPGSNYEQYF
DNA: TGTGCCAGCAGCTCACCCGGGAGCAACTACGAGCAGTACTTC

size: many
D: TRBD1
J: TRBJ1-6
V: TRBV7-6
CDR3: CASSPNRGSPLHF
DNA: TGTGCCAGCAGCCCGAACAGGGGATCACCCCTCCACTTT

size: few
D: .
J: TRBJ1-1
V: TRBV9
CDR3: CASSITSTNTEAFF
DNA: TGTGCCAGCAGCATTACCAGTACGAACACTGAAGCTTTCTTT

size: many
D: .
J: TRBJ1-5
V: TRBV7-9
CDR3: CASSRSGGNQPQHF
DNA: TGTGCCAGCAGCCGATCCGGCGGCAATCAGCCCCAGCATTTT

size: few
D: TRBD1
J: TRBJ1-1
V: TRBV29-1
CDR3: CSVPNRGSPATEAFF
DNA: TGCAGCGTTCCAAACAGGGGCTCCCCGGCCACTGAAGCTTTCTTT

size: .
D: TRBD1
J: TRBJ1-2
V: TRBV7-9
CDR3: CASSLKGGQNYGYTF
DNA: TGTGCCAGCAGCTTAAAAGGGGGACAGAACTATGGCTACACCTTC

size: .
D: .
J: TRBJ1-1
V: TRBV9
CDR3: CASSVSGVSEAFF
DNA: TGTGCCAGCAGCGTATCTGGGGTCTCTGAAGCTTTCTTT

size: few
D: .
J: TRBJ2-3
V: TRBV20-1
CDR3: CSAVRLSTSTDTQYF
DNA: TGCAGTGCTGTTAGACTATCTACTAGCACAGATACGCAGTATTTT

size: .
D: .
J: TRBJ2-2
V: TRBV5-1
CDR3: CASRQKTTNTGELFF
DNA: TGCGCCAGCAGGCAAAAGACAACGAACACCGGGGAGCTGTTTTTT

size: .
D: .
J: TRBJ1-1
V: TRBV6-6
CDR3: CASQTGIKSVAFF
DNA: TGTGCCAGCCAAACAGGAATAAAGTCGGTAGCTTTCTTT

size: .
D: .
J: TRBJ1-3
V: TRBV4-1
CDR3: CASSQEGSVSGNTIYF
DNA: TGCGCCAGCAGCCAAGAGGGGTCAGTCTCTGGAAACACCATATATTTT

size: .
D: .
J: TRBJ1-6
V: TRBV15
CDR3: CATSRGADSPLHF
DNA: TGTGCCACCAGCAGAGGAGCTGATTCACCCCTCCACTTT

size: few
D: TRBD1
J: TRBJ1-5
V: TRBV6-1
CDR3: CASSELGSWTGGGISNQPQHF
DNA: TGTGCCAGCAGTGAATTGGGATCCTGGACAGGGGGGGGCATTAGCAATCAGCCCCAGCATTTT

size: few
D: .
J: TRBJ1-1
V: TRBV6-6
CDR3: CASRHTEAFF
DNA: TGTGCCAGCAGGCACACTGAAGCTTTCTTT

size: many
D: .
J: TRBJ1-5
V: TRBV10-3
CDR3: CAISERTEQPQHF
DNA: TGTGCCATCAGTGAGCGGACCGAACAGCCCCAGCATTTT

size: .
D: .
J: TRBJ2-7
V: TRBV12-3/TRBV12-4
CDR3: CASRTLLSYEQYF
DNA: TGTGCCAGCAGAACACTCCTCTCCTACGAGCAGTACTTC

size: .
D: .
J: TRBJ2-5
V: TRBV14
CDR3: CASSLGRMYQETQYF
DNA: TGTGCCAGCAGCCTAGGCCGAATGTACCAAGAGACCCAGTACTTC

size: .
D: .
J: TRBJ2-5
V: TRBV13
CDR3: CASSRDFQETQYF
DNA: TGTGCCAGCAGCAGGGACTTTCAAGAGACCCAGTACTTC

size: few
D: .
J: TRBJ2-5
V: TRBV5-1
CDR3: CASSTSSSDRNCF
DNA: TGCGCCAGCAGCACGTCCTCCTCTGACAGGAACTGTTTC

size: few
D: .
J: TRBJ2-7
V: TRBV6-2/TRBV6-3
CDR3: CASSYGQGPRGQYF
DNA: TGTGCCAGCAGTTACGGGCAGGGGCCTCGGGGGCAGTACTTC

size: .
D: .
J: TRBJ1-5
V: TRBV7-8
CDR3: CASSFRGRSNQPQHF
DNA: TGTGCCAGCAGCTTCAGGGGCCGTAGCAATCAGCCCCAGCATTTT

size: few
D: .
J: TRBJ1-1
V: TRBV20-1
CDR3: CSAARWGTEAFF
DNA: TGCAGTGCCGCGAGGTGGGGCACTGAAGCTTTCTTT

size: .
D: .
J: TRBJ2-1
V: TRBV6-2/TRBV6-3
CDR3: CASSLDTPEQFF
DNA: TGTGCCAGCAGTCTTGACACTCCTGAGCAGTTCTTC

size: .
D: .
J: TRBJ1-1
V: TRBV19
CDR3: CASTSFGGRKTTEAFF
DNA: TGTGCCAGTACCTCCTTTGGGGGGCGGAAAACAACTGAAGCTTTCTTT

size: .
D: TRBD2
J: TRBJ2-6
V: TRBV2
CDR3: CASSERLAGSFSGANVLTF
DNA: TGTGCCAGCAGTGAAAGGTTAGCGGGTTCCTTCTCTGGGGCCAACGTCCTGACTTTC

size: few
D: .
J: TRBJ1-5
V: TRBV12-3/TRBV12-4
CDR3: CASSFQYQPQHF
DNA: TGTGCCAGCAGTTTTCAGTATCAGCCCCAGCATTTT

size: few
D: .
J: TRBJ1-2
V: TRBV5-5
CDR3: CASSTSSLQGYTF
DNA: TGTGCCAGCAGCACAAGCTCACTTCAAGGCTACACCTTC

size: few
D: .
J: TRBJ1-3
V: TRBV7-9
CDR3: CASSPEGRKGNTIYF
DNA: TGTGCCAGCAGTCCGGAAGGTCGGAAAGGAAACACCATATATTTT

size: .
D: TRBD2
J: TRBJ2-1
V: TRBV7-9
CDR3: CASSSRDGRDDNEQFF
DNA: TGTGCCAGCAGCTCCCGGGACGGGAGGGATGACAATGAGCAGTTCTTC

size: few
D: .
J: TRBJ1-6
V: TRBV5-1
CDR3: CASSLTGIYNNSPLHF
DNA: TGCGCCAGCAGCTTGACAGGCATATATAATAATTCACCCCTCCACTTT

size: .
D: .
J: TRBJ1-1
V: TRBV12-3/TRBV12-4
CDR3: CASSLRGTTEAFF
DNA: TGTGCCAGCAGTTTGAGGGGGACCACTGAAGCTTTCTTT